This T cell receptor beta chain was found in a study of identical twins. The CDR3 is made up of 17 amino acids. TCRdb recomputed calls from the 5' RACE reads with MiXCR, one row per CDR3 protein. The sample shows over 600,000 distinct CDR3 sequences, over 20% of them seen only once. The same sample was also used in a study of T cells expressing NK-cell markers. From that report: Repertoires of TCR beta were obtained from T cells sorted as CD3+CD56+NKG2C+, CD3+CD56+NKG2C- and CD3+CD56-NKG2C+. Sequencing covered eight donors, seven HCMV-seropositive and one seronegative.

This chain joins TRBV21-1 and TRBJ2-5; the tabulated D call, TRBD1, remains unverified against the DNA. TRBV21-1 is shown as a pseudogene. The receptor comes from a woman younger than 30 in good health. Sequencing input: PBMCs. CDR3 bases: TGTGCCAGCAGCACCGGTTTTCGTAGGGCCGCCCGGGAGACCCAGTACTTC. Translated, it gives CASSTGFRRAARETQYF.